Each of the 30 T cell receptor beta chains below was sequenced from the same sample in a study of cytomegalovirus exposure and HLA in healthy donors. PCR amplification relied on 60 Vbeta primers (plus 13 Jbeta primers). Using immunoSEQ multiplex PCR, the repertoire was profiled, and TCRdb retains in-frame clones only, with some absent. The sample yields 150,000 to 200,000 clones, just over 75% seen once. The sample was PBMCs. These TCRs come from a man under 40 in good health and CMV-seronegative.

The V call is TRBV5-1, the J call TRBJ2-3, with D possibly being TRBD2 (6 bases). The CDR3 spans 16 residues. The ends were cut back, 1 base at V and 0 bases at J, with 12 bases in the middle. Per the germline V gene, CDR1 is SGHRS and CDR2 is YFSETQ. Here the CDR3 reads CASSLIVSGSTDTQYF. In DNA, the CDR3 is TGCGCCAGCAGCTTGATCGTTAGCGGAAGCACAGATACGCAGTATTTT.

CDR3 DNA: TGCGCCAGCAGCCAAGAAAGCGGGAACTCCTACAATGAGCAGTTCTTC. Its translation is CASSQESGNSYNEQFF. V and J are TRBV4-1 and TRBJ2-1; 7 bases line up with TRBD2. V trimming: 0 bases; J trimming: 0 bases; junction bases outside the gene matches: 2. The CDR3 sequence is 16 residues long. Per the germline V gene, CDR1 is MGHRA and CDR2 is YSYEKL.

This clone was recorded once. This chain joins TRBV5-1 and TRBJ2-2, with 7 bases fitting TRBD2. Trimming removed 0 bases from V and 7 bases from J; junction bases left unmatched: 9. The germline gives CDR1 SGHRS, CDR2 YFSETQ. The CDR3 covers 16 residues. The CDR3 reads CASSLAGAGVIGELFF. CDR3 nucleotides: TGCGCCAGCAGCTTGGCCGGCGCGGGAGTGATCGGGGAGCTGTTTTTT. The complete variable domain, with remaining parts taken from reference TRBV5-1 and TRBJ2-2, reads KAGVTQTPRYLIKTRGQQVTLSCSPISGHRSVSWYQQTPGQGLQFLFEYFSETQRNKGNFPGRFSGRQFSNSRSEMNVSTLELGDSALYLCASSLAGAGVIGELFFGEGSRLTVL.

This sequence joins TRBV28 and TRBJ2-7; a weak D match, TRBD1 (5 bases). The CDR3 covers 13 residues. Germline CDR1 and CDR2: MDHEN and SYDVKM. Between the trimmed V and J ends, which lost 6 bases and 2 bases, there was a span of 11 bases. CDR3: CASRTTGAYEQYF. The DNA for the CDR3 is TGTGCCAGCAGAACTACAGGCGCCTACGAGCAGTACTTC.

The chain joins TRBV5-6 to TRBJ1-5; 7 nucleotides agree with TRBD1. V dropped 2 bases and J dropped 5; count of bases not matched to a gene: 7. CDR3 length equals 15 residues. Germline CDR1 reads SGHDT; CDR2 reads YYEEEE. The CDR3 region is CASSLMGQTYQPQHF. In nucleotides, the CDR3 is TGTGCCAGCAGCTTAATGGGACAGACCTATCAGCCCCAGCATTTT.

V usage is TRBV28 and J usage is TRBJ2-7; D might be TRBD2 (6 bases). The CDR3 loop spans 16 amino acids. Germline lookup yields CDR1 MDHEN and CDR2 SYDVKM. V was cut by 5 bases and J by 2 bases, with 19 bases left in between. The CDR3 here is CASSPSGRDVAYEQYF. Here the CDR3 DNA reads TGTGCCAGCAGTCCCAGCGGGCGGGACGTCGCCTACGAGCAGTACTTC.

The chain joins TRBV10-3 to TRBJ1-5; TRBD1 matches at 9 bases. With V trimmed by 4 bases and J by 4 bases, 2 bases remained unmatched. CDR1 ENHRY and CDR2 SYGVKD come from the germline V gene. The CDR3 runs 14 residues. CDR3 amino acids: CAISGTGANQPQHF. CDR3 DNA: TGTGCCATCAGTGGGACAGGGGCAAATCAGCCCCAGCATTTT.

The chain couples TRBV30 to TRBJ1-4, with 9 bases aligning to TRBD1. The V gene's germline CDR1 is GTSNPN and CDR2 SVGIG (reference sequence). Trimming removed 8 bases from V and 10 bases from J; junction bases left unmatched: 17. CDR3 size: 15 residues. As DNA, the CDR3 is TGTGCCACTCCCAGGGGACAGGGTAATTATGGAAAACTGTTTTTT. It is translated as CATPRGQGNYGKLFF.

The chain employs TRBV2 and TRBJ2-1; 13 bases are shared with TRBD2. The germline V gene has CDR1 SNHLY and CDR2 FYNNEI. The CDR3 sequence is 16 residues long. The V gene end was trimmed by 4 bases and the J gene end by 6 bases; junction bases not matched to a gene: 6. The CDR3 sequence is CASSALLAGGLNEQFF. CDR3 nucleotides: TGTGCCAGCAGTGCCTTACTAGCGGGAGGGCTCAATGAGCAGTTCTTC.

The chain employs TRBV5-4 and TRBJ2-7; 8 bases are a match to TRBD2. Germline CDR1 and CDR2: SGHNT and YYREEE (reference sequence). The CDR3 is 16 amino acids. V dropped 4 bases and J dropped 0; count of bases not matched to a gene: 9. Here the CDR3 reads CASSRTSGASSYEQYF. The CDR3 DNA sequence: TGTGCCAGCAGCCGAACTAGCGGCGCTAGCTCCTACGAGCAGTACTTC.

Here the CDR3 DNA reads TGCGCCAGCAGCTTGGATGTAACAGGCCCTCAAGGGACTGAAGCTTTCTTT. The encoded protein is CASSLDVTGPQGTEAFF. This chain connects TRBV5-1 to TRBJ1-1, with D possibly matching TRBD1 (5 bases). This CDR3 is 17 amino acids long. Per the germline V gene, CDR1 is SGHRS and CDR2 is YFSETQ. Trimming removed 0 bases from V and 5 bases from J, with 20 bases in between. Using reference TRBV5-1 and TRBJ1-1 for the parts outside the CDR3, the full variable domain is KAGVTQTPRYLIKTRGQQVTLSCSPISGHRSVSWYQQTPGQGLQFLFEYFSETQRNKGNFPGRFSGRQFSNSRSEMNVSTLELGDSALYLCASSLDVTGPQGTEAFFGQGTRLTVV.

This chain uses TRBV19 with TRBJ1-5, with a possible D match to TRBD1 (6 bases). Germline values: CDR1 LNHDA, CDR2 SQIVND (reference sequence). This CDR3 contains 13 residues. V was pared by 3 bases and J by 4 bases, with 7 bases between. Here the CDR3 reads CASSITGNQPQHF. DNA for the CDR3: TGTGCCAGTAGTATTACAGGGAATCAGCCCCAGCATTTT.

The V gene is TRBV6-6, the J gene TRBJ1-5, with TRBD1 identical over 9 bases. The CDR3 totals 15 residues. The trim removed 7 bases at V and 4 bases at J, leaving 8 bases unmatched. Germline lookup yields CDR1 MNHNY and CDR2 SVGAGI (reference sequence). The CDR3 loop reads CASTLTGGTNQPQHF. CDR3 bases: TGTGCCAGCACCCTTACAGGGGGCACAAATCAGCCCCAGCATTTT.

The chain joins TRBV27 to TRBJ2-3; TRBD2 aligns across 7 bases. Germline V gene sequence: CDR1 MNHEY, CDR2 SMNVEV (reference sequence). The CDR3 has 13 residues. V lost 3 bases and J lost 7; bases outside the gene matches: 4. The CDR3 DNA sequence: TGTGCCAGCAGTTTCGGACTAGAATATACGCAGTATTTT. As protein: CASSFGLEYTQYF.

CDR3 region: CASTRGGAVNTEAFF. The CDR3, as DNA: TGCGCCAGCACCCGAGGGGGGGCTGTGAACACTGAAGCTTTCTTT. The rearrangement links TRBV4-1 to TRBJ1-1; tentatively, D is TRBD1 (6 bases). Germline CDR1 is MGHRA and CDR2 is YSYEKL. The CDR3 sequence is 15 residues long. V gave up 7 bases and J gave up 0 bases, with 15 bases separating them.

The V and J genes are TRBV28 and TRBJ1-2; 8 nucleotides match TRBD1. The germline V gene encodes CDR1 MDHEN and CDR2 SYDVKM. The CDR3 runs to 13 residues. With 6 bases clipped from V and 4 bases from J, the junction kept 4 bases outside the gene matches. The CDR3 DNA sequence: TGTGCCAGCAGCCGGGACAGGATCTATGGCTACACCTTC. Residues: CASSRDRIYGYTF.

This clone was seen once. The genes are TRBV19 and TRBJ2-1, with D maybe TRBD2 (5 bases). The germline V gene encodes CDR1 LNHDA and CDR2 SQIVND (reference sequence). The CDR3 covers 15 residues. Trimming pared 4 bases from V and 2 bases from J, leaving 12 bases between. CDR3 coding DNA: TGTGCCAGTAGTACCTTACCCGGGGCCTACAATGAGCAGTTCTTC. Translating it yields CASSTLPGAYNEQFF. Full variable domain (missing parts from reference TRBV19 and TRBJ2-1): DGGITQSPKYLFRKEGQNVTLSCEQNLNHDAMYWYRQDPGQGLRLIYYSQIVNDFQKGDIAEGYSVSREKKESFPLTVTSAQKNPTAFYLCASSTLPGAYNEQFFGPGTRLTVL.

The chain couples TRBV27 to TRBJ2-7; D might be TRBD1 (6 bases). Germline lookup yields CDR1 MNHEY and CDR2 SMNVEV (reference sequence). The CDR3 has 14 residues. The V gene lost 4 bases and the J gene lost 2 bases, with 12 bases spanning the gap. The CDR3 nucleotides read TGTGCCAGCAGTTCTCCCAGGGGAGCCTACGAGCAGTACTTC. Translating gives CASSSPRGAYEQYF.

This chain joins TRBV25-1 and TRBJ1-2; unclear D gene. Trimming took 3 bases from V and 3 from J, leaving 23 bases between them. Germline assignment: CDR1 MGHDK and CDR2 SYGVNS. This CDR3 is 18 amino acids long. The CDR3 DNA sequence: TGTGCCAGCAGTGATGCCGTTTCCCAGGCGCCTAAGGACTATGGCTACACCTTC. Protein: CASSDAVSQAPKDYGYTF.

The chain recombines TRBV6-5 with TRBJ2-7, with 8 positions matching TRBD2. The CDR3 sequence is 15 residues long. CDR1 is MNHEY and CDR2 is SVGAGI in the germline V gene. The trim removed 8 bases at V and 1 base at J, leaving 10 bases unmatched. The CDR3 protein is CASQRGGARSYEQYF. Here the CDR3 DNA reads TGTGCCAGCCAACGGGGGGGGGCGCGATCCTACGAGCAGTACTTC.

The chain combines TRBV28 with TRBJ2-1; D is perhaps TRBD2 (7 bases). Per the germline V gene, CDR1 is MDHEN and CDR2 is SYDVKM. The CDR3 sequence is 14 residues long. Trimming took off 5 bases at V and 7 bases at J, with 15 bases between the two ends. The DNA for the CDR3 is TGTGCCAGCAGTCCCAGGGGCGGGAGTAATGAGCAGTTCTTC. Protein product: CASSPRGGSNEQFF.

J is TRBJ1-2 and V is TRBV6-1, with D uncertain. V was clipped by 1 base and J by 8 bases, with 11 bases between them. The CDR3 totals 13 residues. Germline V gives CDR1 MNHNS, CDR2 SASEGT. CDR3 sequence (DNA): TGTGCCAGCAGTGAAGGGACTGCCTGGGGCTACACCTTC. This gives the protein CASSEGTAWGYTF.

The CDR3 spells CASANDRAPNTEAFF. CDR3 DNA sequence: TGCGCCAGCGCCAACGACAGGGCCCCAAACACTGAAGCTTTCTTT. This chain uses TRBV10-2 with TRBJ1-1; 7 positions match TRBD1. This CDR3 region has 15 residues. Germline values: CDR1 WSHSY, CDR2 SAAADI. Trimming at V came to 8 bases and at J to 2 bases, leaving 11 bases not matched to a gene.

Regarding this clone: Additional DNA sequences in this sample encode the identical CDR3. The V call is TRBV6-5, the J call TRBJ1-1, with D perhaps TRBD1 (6 bases). The V end was cut by 0 bases, the J end by 5 bases, with 16 bases between. CDR1 is MNHEY, CDR2 SVGAGI, per germline. CDR3 length equals 16 residues. CDR3 DNA sequence: TGTGCCAGCAGTTACTCCACGGACAGAACCTTAACTGAAGCTTTCTTT. Translation: CASSYSTDRTLTEAFF.

The rearrangement joins TRBV11-1 to TRBJ2-3, with TRBD2 matching over 9 bases. The length of the CDR3 is 17 residues. Germline CDR1 and CDR2: SGHAT and FQDESV (reference sequence). J gave up 3 bases and V 5 bases, and 12 bases lay outside the gene matches. For the CDR3, the DNA is TGTGCCAGCAGCCCCGCGGGGAGAGCGGGAGGAACAGATACGCAGTATTTT. Translating gives CASSPAGRAGGTDTQYF.

DNA of the CDR3: TGTGCCAGCAGCGACCCAGCGGGAGTGAGCTACAATGAGCAGTTCTTC. Encoded protein: CASSDPAGVSYNEQFF. The chain links TRBV9 to TRBJ2-1; TRBD2 matches at 8 bases. CDR3 length: 16 amino acids. The V segment lost 3 bases and the J segment 3 bases; nucleotides outside the gene matches: 8. The germline V gene has CDR1 SGDLS and CDR2 YYNGEE.

The chain joins TRBV28 to TRBJ2-1; 8 bases are a match to TRBD1. The CDR3 totals 14 residues. J was trimmed by 5 bases and V by 6 bases; bases with no gene match: 6. CDR1 and CDR2 from the germline V gene are MDHEN and SYDVKM. Written as DNA, the CDR3 is TGTGCCAGCAGCCGGGACAGGTTCGACAATGAGCAGTTCTTC. This gives the protein CASSRDRFDNEQFF.

The table lists this clone with a count of one. V usage is TRBV7-9 and J usage is TRBJ1-3; no clear D gene. V lost 6 bases and J lost 8, with 11 bases in between. Germline V gives CDR1 SEHNR, CDR2 FQNEAQ (reference sequence). The CDR3 totals 12 residues. The CDR3 DNA sequence: TGTGCCAGCAGTGTAGGAGGCGACACCATATATTTT. Amino acids: CASSVGGDTIYF.

The V gene is TRBV6-1, the J gene TRBJ2-4, with a weak D call TRBD1 (5 bases). V shed 6 bases and J shed 1 base, with 13 bases lying between them. The CDR3 extends over 15 amino acids. CDR1 is MNHNS, CDR2 SASEGT, per germline. This chain's CDR3 is CASSPSGMAKNIQYF. DNA of the CDR3: TGTGCCAGCAGCCCATCAGGGATGGCCAAAAACATTCAGTACTTC.

V gene TRBV5-1 combines with J gene TRBJ2-2, with D possibly matching TRBD2 (5 bases). The V end lost 10 bases, the J end lost 4 bases, and 14 bases lay between the germline ends. This CDR3 has 13 amino acids. Germline values: CDR1 SGHRS, CDR2 YFSETQ. The CDR3 DNA reads TGCGCCCCCGAAGGAGGCGTCACCGGGGAGCTGTTTTTT. Amino acid sequence: CAPEGGVTGELFF.